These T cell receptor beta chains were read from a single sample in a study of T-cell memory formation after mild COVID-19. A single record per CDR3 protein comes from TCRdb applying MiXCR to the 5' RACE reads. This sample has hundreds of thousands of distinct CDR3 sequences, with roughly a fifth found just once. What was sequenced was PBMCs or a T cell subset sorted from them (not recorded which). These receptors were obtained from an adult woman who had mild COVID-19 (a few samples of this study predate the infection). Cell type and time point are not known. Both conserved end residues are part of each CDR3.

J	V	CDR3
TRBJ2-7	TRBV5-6	CASSLRSSGSSYEQYF
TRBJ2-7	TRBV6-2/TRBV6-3	CASSSLTTFTYEQYF
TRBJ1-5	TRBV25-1	CASSAGQGEGNQPQHF
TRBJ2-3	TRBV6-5	CASRRETSTDTQYF
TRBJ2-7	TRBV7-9	CASSSTGGGLYEQYF
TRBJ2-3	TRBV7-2	CASSLRLAGGEGTQYF
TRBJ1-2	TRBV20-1	CSPRTPVNYGYTF
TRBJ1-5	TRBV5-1	CASSLDRGPQHF
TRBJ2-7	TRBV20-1	CSARDTYEQYF
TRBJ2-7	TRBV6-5	CASSYEGLAGTEQYF
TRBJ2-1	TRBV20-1	CSARAELAVPYNEQFF
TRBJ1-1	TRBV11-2	CASSLGMTGGTEAFF
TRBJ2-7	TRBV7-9	CASRSSFSYEQYF
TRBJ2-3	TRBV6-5	CASSYALAATQYF
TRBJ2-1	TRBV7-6	CASSLGQGSFNEQFF
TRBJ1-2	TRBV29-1	CSVGKGHPTNYGYTF
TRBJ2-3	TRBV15	CATSDRSTDTQYF
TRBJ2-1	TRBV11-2	CASSFSTDSYNEQFF
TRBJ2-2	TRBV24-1	CATSEDRIRFATNTGELFF
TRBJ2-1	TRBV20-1	CSANPPWATHNEQFF
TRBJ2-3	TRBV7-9	CASSSPGKSTDTQYF
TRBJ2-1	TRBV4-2	CASSQDTHNEQFF
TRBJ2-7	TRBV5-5	CASSLERASYEQYF
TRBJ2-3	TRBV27	CASSLARLADYTDTQYF
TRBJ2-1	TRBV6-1	CASSGGGGSYNEQFF
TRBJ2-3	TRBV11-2	CASSSLETSGTWGTDTQYF
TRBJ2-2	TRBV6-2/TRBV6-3	CASSVPPFPPRFTGELFF
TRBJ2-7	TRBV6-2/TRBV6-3	CASSPPTTGEQYF
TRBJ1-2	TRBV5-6	CASSSFRDSPYGYTF
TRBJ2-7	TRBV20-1	CSANPLQGFSSYEQYF
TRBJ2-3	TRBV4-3	CASSHDRAPSDTQYF
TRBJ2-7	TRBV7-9	CASSVIADEQYF
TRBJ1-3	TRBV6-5	CASSPGRTAGNTIYF
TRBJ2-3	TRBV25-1	CASSPGTSGGNTQYF
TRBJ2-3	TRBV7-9	CASSSYRGQPDTQYF
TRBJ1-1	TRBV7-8	CASSLHTGGADTEAFF
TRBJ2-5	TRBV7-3	CASSTGLVGQETQYF
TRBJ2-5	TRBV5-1	CASSQGPGPPETQYF
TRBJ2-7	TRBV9	CASSPGSIWSGHSSYEQYF
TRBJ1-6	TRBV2	CASSVNGQAHSPLHF
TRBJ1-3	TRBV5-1	CASSKTGTGTSSGNTIYF
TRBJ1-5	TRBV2	CASSPDQWVGNQPQHF
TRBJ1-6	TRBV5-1	CASSFGQVVSPLHF
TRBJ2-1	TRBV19	CASQVRGALTYNEQFF
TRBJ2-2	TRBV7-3	CATRTSAPPTNTGELFF
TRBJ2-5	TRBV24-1	CATSDRDRHQETQYF
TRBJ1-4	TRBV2	CASSEVEGPNEKLFF
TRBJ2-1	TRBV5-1	CASSLALKTEQFF
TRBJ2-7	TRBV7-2	CASSLARDHEQYF
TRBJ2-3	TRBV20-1	CSARGLAEGSDTQYF
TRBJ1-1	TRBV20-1	CSATQGVEAFF
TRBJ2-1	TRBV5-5	CASSRTWTSGYNEQFF
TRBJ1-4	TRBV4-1	CASSQTGGNEKLFF
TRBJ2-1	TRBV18	CASSPGGEKSEQFF
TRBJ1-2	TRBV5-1	CASSSERPGQPAGYTF
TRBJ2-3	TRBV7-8	CASSLASITDTQYF
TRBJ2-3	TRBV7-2	CASSYRGLQTDTQYF
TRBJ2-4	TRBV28	CASSLGGVTDIQYF